This is a list of T cell receptor beta chains from one sample in a study of CD8 T cells in ankylosing spondylitis. MiXCR, run by TCRdb on the 5' RACE reads, gives a single entry per CDR3 protein. The sample holds about 160,000 distinct CDR3 sequences, roughly 44% seen once. The specimen was synovial fluid, either unsorted or a sorted T cell fraction (not recorded which). The receptor source for this set is a male donor with ankylosing spondylitis. Each CDR3 is given with its conserved first and last residue. D genes are given only for firm matches. Not every row has a clone size; where given, it reads once, few, many or a size class.

j_gene: TRBJ2-1
v_gene: TRBV20-1
d_gene: TRBD2
abundance: -
len: 14
CDR3aa: CSATGLADYNEQFF
CDR3nt: TGCAGTGCCACGGGACTAGCGGACTACAATGAGCAGTTCTTC

j_gene: TRBJ2-3
v_gene: TRBV6-1
d_gene: TRBD2
abundance: -
len: 16
CDR3aa: CATTPGLLTFTDTQYF
CDR3nt: TGTGCCACCACCCCGGGACTATTAACTTTCACAGATACGCAGTATTTT

j_gene: TRBJ2-2
v_gene: TRBV7-8
d_gene: TRBD2
abundance: few
len: 20
CDR3aa: CASSLASGLAGAWSTGELFF
CDR3nt: TGTGCCAGCAGCTTAGCATCGGGACTAGCGGGAGCTTGGAGCACCGGGGAGCTGTTTTTT

j_gene: TRBJ1-2
v_gene: TRBV12-3/TRBV12-4
d_gene: -
abundance: -
len: 13
CDR3aa: CASSWVPGYGYTF
CDR3nt: TGTGCCAGCAGTTGGGTCCCGGGGTATGGCTACACCTTC

j_gene: TRBJ1-4
v_gene: TRBV20-1
d_gene: -
abundance: many
len: 12
CDR3aa: CSARDEGHGLFF
CDR3nt: TGCAGTGCTAGAGATGAGGGACACGGGCTGTTTTTT

j_gene: TRBJ1-5
v_gene: TRBV28
d_gene: -
abundance: few
len: 16
CDR3aa: CASSSGEHYSNQPQHF
CDR3nt: TGTGCCAGCAGTTCAGGGGAGCACTATAGCAATCAGCCCCAGCATTTT

j_gene: TRBJ1-1
v_gene: TRBV12-3/TRBV12-4
d_gene: -
abundance: many
len: 11
CDR3aa: CASRGNTEAFF
CDR3nt: TGTGCCAGCAGAGGGAACACTGAAGCTTTCTTT

j_gene: TRBJ2-1
v_gene: TRBV6-2/TRBV6-3
d_gene: -
abundance: -
len: 14
CDR3aa: CASSYSGWVNEQFF
CDR3nt: TGTGCCAGCAGTTACTCGGGGTGGGTAAATGAGCAGTTCTTC

j_gene: TRBJ2-1
v_gene: TRBV7-9
d_gene: -
abundance: -
len: 15
CDR3aa: CASSHEGVPLWEQFF
CDR3nt: TGTGCCAGCAGCCACGAGGGAGTACCACTATGGGAGCAGTTCTTC

j_gene: TRBJ1-6
v_gene: TRBV10-3
d_gene: -
abundance: -
len: 13
CDR3aa: CAIRRTANSPLHF
CDR3nt: TGTGCCATCAGGCGGACAGCAAATTCACCCCTCCACTTT

j_gene: TRBJ2-1
v_gene: TRBV7-6
d_gene: -
abundance: many
len: 15
CDR3aa: CASSPPLGAGAEQFF
CDR3nt: TGTGCCAGCAGCCCACCCCTAGGAGCGGGTGCTGAGCAGTTCTTC

j_gene: TRBJ1-5
v_gene: TRBV6-4
d_gene: -
abundance: -
len: 12
CDR3aa: CARRGSNQPQHF
CDR3nt: TGTGCCAGAAGAGGTTCCAATCAGCCCCAGCATTTT

j_gene: TRBJ1-2
v_gene: TRBV14
d_gene: TRBD1
abundance: few
len: 13
CDR3aa: CASSQWDSYGYTF
CDR3nt: TGTGCCAGCAGCCAGTGGGACAGCTATGGCTACACCTTC

j_gene: TRBJ2-4
v_gene: TRBV28
d_gene: TRBD2
abundance: -
len: 16
CDR3aa: CASSLWIWGGKNIQYF
CDR3nt: TGTGCCAGCAGTTTATGGATCTGGGGGGGCAAAAACATTCAGTACTTC

j_gene: TRBJ1-1
v_gene: TRBV7-9
d_gene: -
abundance: once
len: 15
CDR3aa: CASSLRQGMNTEAFF
CDR3nt: TGTGCCAGCAGCTTACGCCAGGGGATGAACACTGAAGCTTTCTTT